Listed below are T cell receptor beta chains from one sample, sequenced in a study of CXCR3-negative and CXCR3-positive naive CD8 T cells. One entry per CDR3 protein, without DNA, is what TCRdb gives after re-calling the 5' RACE reads. The sample holds 130,000 or so distinct CDR3 sequences. The sequencing sample was made of naive CXCR3- CD8+ T cells from blood. These receptors all stem from a human donor in good health. Some clones in this sample may be carry-over from other donors' samples. Both conserved end residues are part of each CDR3. Each record gives: J gene, V gene, CDR3 protein.

TRBJ1-2 TRBV29-1 CSVGPAGNYGYTF
TRBJ2-2 TRBV27 CASRLNTGELFF
TRBJ1-1 TRBV29-1 CSVPTRNTEAFF
TRBJ2-6 TRBV13 CASSPTLGSGANVLTF
TRBJ2-7 TRBV5-1 CASSLGQDERYEQYF
TRBJ2-7 TRBV28 CASTPGLAGDEQYF
TRBJ2-7 TRBV28 CASSLPRTGTSSYEQYF
TRBJ1-1 TRBV4-2 CASSTEGQGTEAFF
TRBJ2-5 TRBV3-1 CASSFYTGTEQETQYF
TRBJ2-5 TRBV12-3/TRBV12-4 CASSSGGVETQYF
TRBJ2-7 TRBV20-1 CSARDGLAVSYEQYF
TRBJ2-6 TRBV20-1 CSALHGGGFSSGANVLTF
TRBJ2-7 TRBV24-1 CATSPSHSYEQYF
TRBJ2-7 TRBV12-3/TRBV12-4 CASSPTKAPSYEQYF
TRBJ2-1 TRBV7-3 CASSWEVFNEQFF
TRBJ2-5 TRBV3-1 CASSQGDRVETQYF
TRBJ1-1 TRBV7-3 CASSSDYRNTEAFF
TRBJ1-2 TRBV18 CASSPGRDSYGCTF
TRBJ2-2 TRBV29-1 CSVHNAGELFF
TRBJ2-7 TRBV7-2 CASSLGGYYYEQYF
TRBJ2-3 TRBV19 CASSILAGGTDTQYF
TRBJ2-3 TRBV2 CASSERGASTDTQYF
TRBJ2-2 TRBV2 CASSGGISNTGELFF
TRBJ1-1 TRBV2 CASSELIGDTLEAFF
TRBJ2-1 TRBV5-6 CASSGIDNEQFF
TRBJ2-5 TRBV5-1 CASSLASLGQETQYF
TRBJ2-1 TRBV2 CASRDRGLYNEQFF
TRBJ2-2 TRBV29-1 CSVSRTNTGELFF
TRBJ2-1 TRBV13 CASSKIAWTSGRVEQFF
TRBJ1-2 TRBV29-1 CSVEDYSPNGYTF
TRBJ2-5 TRBV6-5 CASSYGVKETQYF
TRBJ2-1 TRBV9 CASSQETSGYNEQFF
TRBJ2-2 TRBV6-2/TRBV6-3 CASSYVGRAETGELFF
TRBJ2-7 TRBV28 CASSFWSRDYEQYF
TRBJ1-1 TRBV7-9 CASSSSREAGQAFF
TRBJ1-3 TRBV29-1 CSVEDPRETGNTIYF
TRBJ2-1 TRBV4-3 CASSPRLAGGYDEQFF
TRBJ2-3 TRBV7-9 CASSDQLAGLPDTQYF
TRBJ2-5 TRBV6-5 CASSYLGIKETQYF
TRBJ2-7 TRBV2 CASKGGTGTYYEQYF
TRBJ1-2 TRBV21-1 CASSEVQSGGFDGYTF